This TCR beta chain is drawn from a study of cytomegalovirus exposure and HLA in healthy donors. The study's findings and limits: In a later analysis, TCR beta V- and J-gene trimming was associated with a missense DCLRE1C variant. Productive rates of about 90% or about 30% were seen for most TCR beta V segments in an earlier analysis. Compared with the approximately 680-donor mean, an Asian-associated ancestry cluster reportedly had fewer N-insertions, according to a later analysis.

This CDR3 spans 14 amino acids. Between the trimmed V and J ends, which lost 4 bases and 0 bases, there was a span of 9 bases. Germline CDR1 reads KGHSH; CDR2 reads LQKENI. 13 Jbeta primers and 60 Vbeta primers were used for the PCR. The repertoire was sequenced with immunoSEQ multiplex PCR; TCRdb's copy has only in-frame clones and lacks some. Among about 37,000 clones, around 81% were seen once, and the ten largest hold roughly 9.3%. Note on this clone: Its antigen is currently unknown.

The rearrangement joins TRBV18 to TRBJ1-1, with D perhaps TRBD1 (5 bases). The sequenced material came from PBMCs. The receptor was derived from a woman in her forties in good health and CMV-seronegative. This CDR3 reads CASSLDSMNTEAFF. CDR3 bases: TGTGCCAGCTCACTAGACAGCATGAACACTGAAGCTTTCTTT.